The 10 T cell receptor beta chains below were found in one sample sequenced in a study of blood T cell repertoires in COVID-19. Sequencing used immunoSEQ multiplex PCR; TCRdb keeps in-frame clones, though not all of them. The sample lists fewer than 350,000 clones; around nine tenths were seen once. The sample taken for sequencing was peripheral blood. The origin of the receptors is a woman in her sixties with COVID-19, enrolled during active disease.

This rearrangement joins TRBV18 to TRBJ2-1; 8 nucleotides line up with TRBD2. V was pared by 5 bases and J by 8 bases, with 20 bases of the junction left unmatched. Per germline, CDR1 KGHSH and CDR2 LQKENI. The CDR3 runs 18 residues. The CDR3 sequence: CASSSQRGTSSLSDEQFF. CDR3 nucleotides: TGTGCCAGCTCATCTCAGCGGGGGACTTCGTCCCTGAGCGATGAGCAGTTCTTC.

This clone was seen once. V gene TRBV7-2 combines with J gene TRBJ2-7, with 8 nucleotides matching TRBD1. Germline lookup yields CDR1 SGHTA and CDR2 FQGNSA. The CDR3 loop spans 14 amino acids. The V and J ends lost 5 bases and 4 bases, in that order; junction bases with no gene match: 7. In DNA, the CDR3 is TGTGCCAGCAGCCGCCCCGGACAGGGATACGAGCAGTACTTC. Protein product: CASSRPGQGYEQYF.

This clone showed up just once. The chain recombines TRBV11-1 with TRBJ2-5; 8 bases line up with TRBD2. With V trimmed by 4 bases and J by 3 bases, 1 base remained unmatched. Germline V gives CDR1 SGHAT, CDR2 FQDESV (reference sequence). The CDR3 length is 13 residues. CDR3 sequence: CASSWGLEETQYF. The CDR3 nucleotides read TGTGCCAGCAGCTGGGGACTAGAAGAGACCCAGTACTTC.

The chain recombines TRBV5-1 with TRBJ1-2; D remains ambiguous. V was clipped by 8 bases and J by 8 bases, with 19 bases between them. This CDR3 comprises 13 residues. CDR1 is SGHRS and CDR2 is YFSETQ in the germline V gene. The DNA for the CDR3 is TGCGCCAGTGCGGAGGATCCCTTAACCGGCTACACCTTC. Amino acids: CASAEDPLTGYTF.

The gene calls are TRBV6-5 and TRBJ2-3, with D possibly matching TRBD2 (6 bases). The CDR3 spans 15 residues. Trimming left V 7 bases short and J 6 bases short, with 20 bases between. Per the germline V gene, CDR1 is MNHEY and CDR2 is SVGAGI. CDR3 in amino acids: CASTHEVEGLDTQYF. The CDR3 DNA sequence: TGTGCCAGCACCCATGAGGTGGAGGGGCTCGATACGCAGTATTTT.

Turning to this clone: Within the sample, other DNA sequences also encode this same CDR3. V and J are TRBV18 and TRBJ2-5; 7 positions match TRBD2. With V trimmed by 3 bases and J by 3 bases, 1 base remained unmatched. Germline V CDR1 and CDR2: KGHSH, LQKENI. The CDR3 is made up of 13 amino acids. Here the CDR3 reads CASSPGLEETQYF. CDR3 nucleotide sequence: TGTGCCAGCTCACCCGGACTAGAAGAGACCCAGTACTTC.

The chain uses TRBV7-2 and TRBJ1-1; 9 nucleotides align to TRBD1. Germline CDR1 SGHTA, CDR2 FQGNSA. Trimming removed 0 bases from V and 4 bases from J; junction bases left unmatched: 3. The CDR3 has 15 amino acids. The CDR3 protein is CASSLAGQGSTEAFF. DNA for the CDR3: TGTGCCAGCAGCTTAGCGGGACAGGGTTCCACTGAAGCTTTCTTT. Drawing the rest from reference TRBV7-2 and TRBJ1-1, the complete variable domain is GAGVSQSPSNKVTEKGKDVELRCDPISGHTALYWYRQSLGQGLEFLIYFQGNSAPDKSGLPSDRFSAERTGGSVSTLTIQRTQQEDSAVYLCASSLAGQGSTEAFFGQGTRLTVV.

This chain joins TRBV3-1 (or the pseudogene TRBV3-2) and TRBJ2-2, with 7 bases matching TRBD1. The CDR3 consists of 15 residues. J gave up 7 bases and V 4 bases, and 9 bases lay outside the gene matches. CDR1 is LGHDT and CDR2 is YNNKEL in the germline V gene (reference sequence). The CDR3 is CASSRVLQGRGELFF. CDR3 nucleotide sequence: TGTGCCAGCAGCCGCGTATTACAGGGGCGCGGGGAGCTGTTTTTT.

The rearrangement uses TRBV6-5 and TRBJ1-5, with D possibly being TRBD1 (6 bases). The V and J ends lost 6 bases and 0 bases respectively, with 12 bases between them. The CDR3 length is 15 residues. The germline gives CDR1 MNHEY, CDR2 SVGAGI. The CDR3 is CASSETGSSNQPQHF. The CDR3 DNA is TGTGCCAGCAGCGAGACAGGATCTAGCAATCAGCCCCAGCATTTT.

The chain joins TRBV9 to TRBJ2-3; TRBD2 aligns across 7 bases. This CDR3 is built from 14 residues. Trimming removed 0 bases from V and 10 bases from J; junction bases left unmatched: 8. Germline CDR1 SGDLS, CDR2 YYNGEE. CDR3 protein: CASSVAGGGKAQYF. Here the CDR3 DNA reads TGTGCCAGCAGCGTAGCCGGGGGAGGGAAGGCGCAGTATTTT.